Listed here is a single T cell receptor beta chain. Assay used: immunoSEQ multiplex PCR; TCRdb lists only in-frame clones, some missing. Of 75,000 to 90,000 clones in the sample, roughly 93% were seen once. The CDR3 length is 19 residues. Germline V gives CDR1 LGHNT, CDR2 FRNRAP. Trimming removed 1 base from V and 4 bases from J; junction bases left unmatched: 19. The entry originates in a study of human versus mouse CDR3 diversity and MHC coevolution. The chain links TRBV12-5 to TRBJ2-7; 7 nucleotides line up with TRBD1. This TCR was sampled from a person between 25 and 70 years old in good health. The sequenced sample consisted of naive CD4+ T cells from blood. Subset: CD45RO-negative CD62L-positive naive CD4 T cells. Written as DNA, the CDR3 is TGTGCTAGTGGTTTGGACGAGAGACCGGAGGACAGGTTGACTTACGAGCAGTACTTC. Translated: CASGLDERPEDRLTYEQYF.